Shown below are 18 T cell receptor beta chains from a single sample sequenced in a study of blood T cell repertoires in COVID-19. This table comes from immunoSEQ multiplex PCR, and its TCRdb copy is limited to in-frame clones, with some not included. The sample gives some 95,000 clones, around 80% of which show up once; approximately 8.9% is in the top ten. Input material: peripheral blood. All receptors derive from a man between 45 and 60 years old who had recovered from COVID-19.

This clone was detected only a few times. This chain joins TRBV18 and TRBJ1-1; TRBD1 aligns across 8 bases. The CDR3 sequence is 14 residues long. The junction had 2 bases not matched to a gene; V was cut back by 3 bases and J by 2 bases. Germline CDR1 is KGHSH and CDR2 is LQKENI. This CDR3 reads CASSPQGANTEAFF. The CDR3 region has the DNA TGTGCCAGCTCACCGCAGGGGGCCAACACTGAAGCTTTCTTT.

This rearrangement joins TRBV9 to TRBJ2-7, with 8 bases that match TRBD2. The V segment lost 2 bases and the J segment 2 bases; nucleotides outside the gene matches: 6. CDR1 and CDR2 from the germline V gene are SGDLS and YYNGEE. This CDR3 comprises 15 residues. The CDR3 nucleotides are TGTGCCAGCAGCGTCAGTAGCGGGAAAGCCTACGAGCAGTACTTC. This sequence encodes CASSVSSGKAYEQYF.

The V call is TRBV12-3 or TRBV12-4, the J call TRBJ1-4; D unclear. The CDR3 consists of 13 residues. Trimming cost V 3 bases and J 7 bases, with 9 bases left between them. The CDR3 DNA reads TGTGCCAGCAGTTTTCGGGGAACTGAAAAACTGTTTTTT. Its translation is CASSFRGTEKLFF.

The chain recombines TRBV30 with TRBJ1-5, with D uncertain. Trimming took off 0 bases at V and 2 bases at J, with 11 bases between the two ends. This CDR3 spans 15 amino acids. From germline, CDR1 is GTSNPN and CDR2 SVGIG (reference sequence). For the CDR3, the DNA is TGTGCCTGGAGTGTACCGGGGAAGGGCAATCAGCCCCAGCATTTT. Translating gives CAWSVPGKGNQPQHF.

This clone was recorded a few times. The rearrangement joins TRBV15 to TRBJ2-2; 7 positions match TRBD2. In germline, CDR1 is LNHNV, CDR2 YYDKDF (reference sequence). CDR3 length: 15 amino acids. After removal of 8 bases from V and 6 bases from J, the junction contained 12 bases not matched to a gene. The CDR3 nucleotides are TGTGCCACCGACTCGGGGGAGGGCCACGCCGGGGAGCTGTTTTTT. It encodes CATDSGEGHAGELFF.

The DNA for the CDR3 is TGTGCCAGCAGCTTGGGCGGGAGGGGGCGAACCGGGGAGCTGTTTTTT. Translation gives CASSLGGRGRTGELFF. This chain links TRBV13 with TRBJ2-2; TRBD2 agrees at 9 bases. CDR3 size: 16 residues. Germline V lookup: CDR1 PRHDT, CDR2 FYEKMQ (reference sequence). With V trimmed by 3 bases and J by 5 bases, 7 bases remained unmatched. The full variable domain, its missing parts supplied by reference TRBV13 and TRBJ2-2, is AAGVIQSPRHLIKEKRETATLKCYPIPRHDTVYWYQQGPGQDPQFLISFYEKMQSDKGSIPDRFSAQQFSDYHSELNMSSLELGDSALYFCASSLGGRGRTGELFFGEGSRLTVL.

The chain recombines TRBV15 with TRBJ2-7, with a weak D call TRBD2 (6 bases). Germline loops: CDR1 LNHNV, CDR2 YYDKDF (reference sequence). The V end was cut by 6 bases, the J end by 3 bases, with 18 bases between. The CDR3 loop spans 15 amino acids. This CDR3 reads CATSKGTRGGYEQYF. CDR3 coding DNA: TGTGCCACCAGTAAGGGAACGAGGGGAGGCTACGAGCAGTACTTC.

This clone has a count of ten or more. The gene calls are TRBV6-4 and TRBJ2-2; D may be TRBD2 (5 bases). The germline CDR1 and CDR2 sequences are MRHNA and SNTAGT. Deletions cut 5 bases from V and 3 bases from J, with 13 bases between. This CDR3 comprises 15 residues. CDR3 loop: CASSSSGEDTGELFF. The CDR3 nucleotides read TGTGCCAGCAGTTCGAGCGGAGAGGACACCGGGGAGCTGTTTTTT.

This chain links TRBV28 with TRBJ2-5, with D possibly being TRBD2 (5 bases). The CDR3 runs to 15 residues. Per germline, CDR1 MDHEN and CDR2 SYDVKM. Trimming left V 2 bases short and J 2 bases short, with 12 bases between. CDR3 region: CASSLRLAVQETQYF. The CDR3 DNA reads TGTGCCAGCAGTTTACGGCTAGCAGTGCAAGAGACCCAGTACTTC. Complete variable domain (other parts from reference TRBV28 and TRBJ2-5): DVKVTQSSRYLVKRTGEKVFLECVQDMDHENMFWYRQDPGLGLRLIYFSYDVKMKEKGDIPEGYSVSREKKERFSLILESASTNQTSMYLCASSLRLAVQETQYFGPGTRLLVL.

The chain joins TRBV19 to TRBJ1-1; unclear D gene. Trimming took off 8 bases at V and 5 bases at J, with 15 bases between the two ends. The CDR3 is 13 amino acids. Per the germline V gene, CDR1 is LNHDA and CDR2 is SQIVND (reference sequence). The CDR3 reads CASGLAGLTEAFF. CDR3 nucleotide sequence: TGTGCCAGTGGTCTGGCGGGTCTGACTGAAGCTTTCTTT.

The chain has TRBV19 and TRBJ2-1; D gene ambiguous. Trimming left V 0 bases short and J 5 bases short, with 8 bases between. Germline assignment: CDR1 LNHDA and CDR2 SQIVND (reference sequence). The CDR3 is 14 residues long. CDR3 loop: CASSIDYTDNEQFF. CDR3 DNA: TGTGCCAGTAGTATAGATTACACAGACAATGAGCAGTTCTTC.

This rearrangement joins TRBV7-6 to TRBJ2-1, with 7 nucleotides matching TRBD2. V shed 4 bases, J shed 3 bases, and the junction held 3 bases outside the gene matches. The CDR3 is made up of 14 amino acids. Germline CDR1 and CDR2: SGHVS and FNYEAQ. The CDR3 DNA follows: TGTGCCAGCAGCTGGGGGACTAACTACAATGAGCAGTTCTTC. Amino acids: CASSWGTNYNEQFF. The whole variable domain, remainder taken from reference TRBV7-6 and TRBJ2-1, is GAGVSQSPRYKVTKRGQDVALRCDPISGHVSLYWYRQALGQGPEFLTYFNYEAQQDKSGLPNDRFSAERPEGSISTLTIQRTEQRDSAMYRCASSWGTNYNEQFFGPGTRLTVL.

The chain uses TRBV28 and TRBJ2-3, with a tentative D call TRBD1 (6 bases). V was clipped by 8 bases and J by 1 base, with 19 bases between them. The CDR3 is 16 residues long. Germline CDR1 is MDHEN and CDR2 is SYDVKM. CDR3 nucleotide sequence: TGTGCCAGCCAAAGACAAAATTCAGGGGGCACAGATACGCAGTATTTT. It is translated as CASQRQNSGGTDTQYF.

This clone was seen once. The chain links TRBV5-1 to TRBJ2-3; D not resolved. V was cut by 0 bases and J by 4 bases, with 9 bases left in between. Germline CDR1 and CDR2: SGHRS and YFSETQ. This CDR3 is built from 14 residues. CDR3 nucleotides: TGCGCCAGCAGCTTGGACAGCTGGGCAGATACGCAGTATTTT. It codes for CASSLDSWADTQYF.

The chain employs TRBV19 and TRBJ2-3; possibly TRBD1 for D (5 bases). CDR3 length: 15 amino acids. Germline V CDR1 and CDR2: LNHDA, SQIVND (reference sequence). The ends were cut back, 3 bases at V and 0 bases at J, with 10 bases in the middle. Here the CDR3 DNA reads TGTGCCAGTAGTATTGTGACAGCTAGCACAGATACGCAGTATTTT. It encodes CASSIVTASTDTQYF.

The chain has TRBV19 and TRBJ1-5; D gene ambiguous. The CDR3 loop spans 13 amino acids. Trimming cost V 4 bases and J 7 bases, with 11 bases left between them. Per germline, CDR1 LNHDA and CDR2 SQIVND (reference sequence). CDR3 protein: CASSTSRGQPQHF. CDR3 DNA sequence: TGTGCCAGTAGTACCTCCCGCGGGCAGCCCCAGCATTTT.

This chain links TRBV6-6 with TRBJ1-1; TRBD1 aligns across 7 bases. CDR3 length: 16 amino acids. Germline V gene sequence: CDR1 MNHNY, CDR2 SVGAGI (reference sequence). V was pared by 5 bases and J by 1 base, with 10 bases of the junction left unmatched. The CDR3 region has the DNA TGTGCCAGCAGTCCTACCCCAGGGGGAGGGAACACTGAAGCTTTCTTT. It specifies CASSPTPGGGNTEAFF.

CDR3 coding DNA: TGCGCCAGCAGCTTGGAGGTGGCGGGGGCTGAAGCTTTCTTT. Translation gives CASSLEVAGAEAFF. The chain couples TRBV5-1 to TRBJ1-1; D is possibly TRBD1 (5 bases). Germline CDR1 reads SGHRS; CDR2 reads YFSETQ. The CDR3 is 14 residues long. V gave up 0 bases and J gave up 6 bases, with 12 bases separating them.